The clone carrying this TCR beta chain was observed many times. Its specificity is unknown. CDR1 and CDR2 from the germline V gene are LGHDT and YNNKEL (reference sequence). Trimming removed 2 bases from V and 2 bases from J, with 10 bases in between. CDR3 length: 15 residues. Each CDR3 protein is one row after TCRdb ran MiXCR on the 5' RACE reads. The sample lists roughly 350,000 distinct CDR3 sequences; 9% were seen once. These data are taken from a study of identical twins. Broader study findings: Out-of-frame alpha sequences shared by twins were enriched for low generation probability.

The receptor comes from a woman aged 45-60 years in good health. Sequenced material: naive T cells sorted from blood. This rearrangement joins TRBV3-1 to TRBJ2-1; D uncertain. The CDR3 nucleotides are TGTGCCAGCAGCCAAAATACGGTTACCTACAATGAGCAGTTCTTC. As protein: CASSQNTVTYNEQFF.